This TCR beta chain was captured in a study of cytotoxic CD8 clonotypes in ibrutinib-treated CLL. Study at large: The cohort had about a dozen relapsed/refractory and some 16 treatment-naive patients, some 17 IGHV unmutated.

CDR1 is SGHRS, CDR2 YFSETQ, per germline. V was trimmed by 0 bases and J by 2 bases, leaving 12 bases between them. The CDR3 is 16 amino acids. Produced via immunoSEQ multiplex PCR; TCRdb's table is partial and in-frame only. The data contain about 140,000 clones, 60% to 85% of them singletons. The specimen comprised PBMCs, sampled after 12 months of ibrutinib treatment. The TCR originated in a human donor with chronic lymphocytic leukemia. V usage is TRBV5-1 and J usage is TRBJ2-1; no firm D call. In nucleotides, the CDR3 is TGCGCCAGCAGCTTGGGACGGCCTTTCCCCTACAATGAGCAGTTCTTC. Translating it yields CASSLGRPFPYNEQFF.